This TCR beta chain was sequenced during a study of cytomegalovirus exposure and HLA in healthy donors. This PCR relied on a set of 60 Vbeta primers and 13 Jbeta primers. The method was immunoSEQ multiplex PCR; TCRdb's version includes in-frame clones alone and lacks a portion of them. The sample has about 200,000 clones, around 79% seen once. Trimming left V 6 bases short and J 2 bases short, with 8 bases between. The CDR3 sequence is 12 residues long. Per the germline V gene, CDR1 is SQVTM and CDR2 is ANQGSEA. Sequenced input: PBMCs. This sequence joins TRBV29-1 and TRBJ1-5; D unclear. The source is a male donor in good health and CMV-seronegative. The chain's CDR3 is CSVTSGNQPQHF. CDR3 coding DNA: TGCAGCGTAACAAGTGGCAATCAGCCCCAGCATTTT.